This T cell receptor beta chain was sequenced during a study of Ad26.COV2.S vaccination and SARS-CoV-2 variants. TCRdb keeps only in-frame clones here, not all; method: immunoSEQ multiplex PCR. The data show around 340,000 clones, about 86% seen once. General study results and limits: The analyses of TCR breadth and depth may have understated the size of total T cell responses. With respect to non-spike TCR breadth, vaccine and placebo recipients were similar. In vaccinated individuals, spike-specific CD8+ and CD4+ T cell responses reportedly displayed substantial breadth.

V lost 1 base to trimming and J lost 16 bases, with 20 bases between them. Germline V gives CDR1 LNHDA, CDR2 SQIVND (reference sequence). CDR3 length: 15 residues. Treatment meaning: 15 to 20 received Ad26.COV2.S at low or high dose, single or two shots; 5 received placebo; per-sample allocation not given. Following the first vaccine or placebo injection, samples were taken on day 63. Donation was by an adult aged 18-55 years who was in Boston. This clone turned up a few times. Its specificity is not known. This chain uses TRBV19 with TRBJ1-6; unclear D gene. The sequence came from a person between 18 and 60 years old who received the Ad26.COV2.S COVID-19 vaccine or a placebo. The material sequenced was peripheral blood, taken in a trial of Ad26.COV2.S vaccine versus placebo. In DNA form, the CDR3 reads TGTGCCAGTAGTATAGTGAACCGACGCACTCCGAGGCTCCACTTT. Translated, it gives CASSIVNRRTPRLHF.